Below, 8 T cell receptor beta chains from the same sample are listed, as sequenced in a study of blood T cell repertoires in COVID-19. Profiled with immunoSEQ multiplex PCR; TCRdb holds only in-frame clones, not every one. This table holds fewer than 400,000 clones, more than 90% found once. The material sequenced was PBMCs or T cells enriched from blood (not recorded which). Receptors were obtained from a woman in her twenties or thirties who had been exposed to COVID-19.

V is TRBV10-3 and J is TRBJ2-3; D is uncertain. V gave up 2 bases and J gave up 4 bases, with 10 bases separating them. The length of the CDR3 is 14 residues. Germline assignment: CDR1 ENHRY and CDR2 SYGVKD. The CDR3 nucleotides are TGTGCCATCAGTGAGACGACAACGTCAGATACGCAGTATTTT. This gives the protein CAISETTTSDTQYF.

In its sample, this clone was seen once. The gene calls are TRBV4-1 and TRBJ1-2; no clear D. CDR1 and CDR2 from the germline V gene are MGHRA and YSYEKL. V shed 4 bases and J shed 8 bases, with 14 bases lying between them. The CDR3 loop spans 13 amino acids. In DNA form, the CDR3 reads TGCGCCAGCAGCCTTTCTGGCTCGGGAGGCTACACCTTC. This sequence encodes CASSLSGSGGYTF.

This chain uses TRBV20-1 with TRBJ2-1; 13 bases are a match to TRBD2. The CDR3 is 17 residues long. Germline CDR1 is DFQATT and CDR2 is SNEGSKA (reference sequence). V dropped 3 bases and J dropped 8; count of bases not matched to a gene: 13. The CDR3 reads CSASPIGGTSGMYEQFF. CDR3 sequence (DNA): TGCAGTGCTAGTCCAATCGGGGGGACTAGCGGGATGTATGAGCAGTTCTTC.

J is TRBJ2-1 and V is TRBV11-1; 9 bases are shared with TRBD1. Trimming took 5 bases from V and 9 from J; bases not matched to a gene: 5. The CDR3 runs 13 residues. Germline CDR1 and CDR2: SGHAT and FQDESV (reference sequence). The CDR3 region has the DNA TGTGCCAGCAGCGGGACAGGGATTCGTGAGCAGTTCTTC. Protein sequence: CASSGTGIREQFF.

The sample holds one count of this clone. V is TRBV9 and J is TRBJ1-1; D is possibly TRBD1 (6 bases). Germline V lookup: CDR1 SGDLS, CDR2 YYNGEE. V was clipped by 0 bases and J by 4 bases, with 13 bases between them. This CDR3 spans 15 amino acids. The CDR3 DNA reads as TGTGCCAGCAGCGTAGTGGACCGAGGGGGCACTGAAGCTTTCTTT. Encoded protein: CASSVVDRGGTEAFF.

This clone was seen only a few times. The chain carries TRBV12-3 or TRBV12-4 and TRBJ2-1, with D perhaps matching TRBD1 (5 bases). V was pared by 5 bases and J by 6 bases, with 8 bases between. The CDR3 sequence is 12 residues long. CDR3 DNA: TGTGCCAGCAGTAAGCAGGGCAATGAGCAGTTCTTC. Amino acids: CASSKQGNEQFF.

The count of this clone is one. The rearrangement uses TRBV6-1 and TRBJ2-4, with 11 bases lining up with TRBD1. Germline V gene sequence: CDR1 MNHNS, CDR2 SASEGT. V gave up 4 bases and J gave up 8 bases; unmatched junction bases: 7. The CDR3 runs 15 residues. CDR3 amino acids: CASSAAGTGGDIQYF. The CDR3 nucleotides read TGTGCCAGCAGTGCAGCCGGGACAGGGGGTGACATTCAGTACTTC.

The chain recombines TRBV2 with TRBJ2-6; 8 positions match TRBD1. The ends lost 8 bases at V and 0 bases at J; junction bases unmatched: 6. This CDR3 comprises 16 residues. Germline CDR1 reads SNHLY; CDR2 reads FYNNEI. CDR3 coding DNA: TGTGCCAGCTCCACAGGGGGACACTCTGGGGCCAACGTCCTGACTTTC. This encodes CASSTGGHSGANVLTF. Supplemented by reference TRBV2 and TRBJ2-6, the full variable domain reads EPEVTQTPSHQVTQMGQEVILRCVPISNHLYFYWYRQILGQKVEFLVSFYNNEISEKSEIFDDQFSVERPDGSNFTLKIRSTKLEDSAMYFCASSTGGHSGANVLTFGAGSRLTVL.